This T cell receptor (beta chain) was sequenced in a study of blood T cells in healthy people across ages. Primed by a sample-barcoded 5' primer and a J-beta primer mix, a second PCR proceeded for about 7 to 12 cycles. The authors tagged each cDNA molecule using a template-switch adaptor with 12 random nucleotides. TCRdb processed the 5' RACE reads anew with MiXCR; each CDR3 protein has one entry. This table holds roughly 720,000 distinct CDR3 sequences, roughly 50% found once. Study-wide results and limits: There were more naive CD4+ cells and higher diversity in long-lived donors than in aged donors. No one knew whether donors had CMV, which possibly confounded expanded clonotype changes.

This clonotype has just a few counts. Its specificity is not known. Germline CDR1 reads SGHTA; CDR2 reads FQGNSA. The germline V and J ends were trimmed by 5 bases and 1 base, with 15 bases remaining between them. The length of the CDR3 is 15 residues. The origin of this receptor is an elderly man in good health. The genes are TRBV7-2 and TRBJ2-7; D is unresolved. Sequencing was done on a sample of blood. CDR3 DNA sequence: TGTGCCAGCAGCCCCTCGTGGGCGACTTCCTACGAGCAGTACTTC. Protein sequence: CASSPSWATSYEQYF.